This T cell receptor beta chain was profiled in a study of shared clonotypes between healthy human individuals. Notes on the study in general: Represented diversity (both genetic and exposure-history) was limited by the small number of donors. Naive CD4 clonotypes were shared across several donors at 5% to 6%.

The data were produced by immunoSEQ multiplex PCR, yet TCRdb's version contains in-frame clones alone and is incomplete. The sample has roughly 2 million clones; roughly 95% are singletons. Memory CD4+ cells were the fraction left after CD45RA+ naive selection. As concerns this clone: The antigen remains undetermined.

The V end was cut by 8 bases, the J end by 3 bases, with 17 bases between. The CDR3 is 15 amino acids. This TCR was sampled from a man in his late teens or twenties in good health. Sample: naive CD4+ T cells sorted from blood. Subset of the sample: CD45RA+ positively selected. The gene calls are TRBV6-7 and TRBJ2-1, with D unclear. Being an ORF, TRBV6-7 has a function that is uncertain. For the CDR3, the DNA is TGTGCCAGCTGCTCTCGGGCAGGAGACTACAATGAGCAGTTCTTC. As protein: CASCSRAGDYNEQFF.